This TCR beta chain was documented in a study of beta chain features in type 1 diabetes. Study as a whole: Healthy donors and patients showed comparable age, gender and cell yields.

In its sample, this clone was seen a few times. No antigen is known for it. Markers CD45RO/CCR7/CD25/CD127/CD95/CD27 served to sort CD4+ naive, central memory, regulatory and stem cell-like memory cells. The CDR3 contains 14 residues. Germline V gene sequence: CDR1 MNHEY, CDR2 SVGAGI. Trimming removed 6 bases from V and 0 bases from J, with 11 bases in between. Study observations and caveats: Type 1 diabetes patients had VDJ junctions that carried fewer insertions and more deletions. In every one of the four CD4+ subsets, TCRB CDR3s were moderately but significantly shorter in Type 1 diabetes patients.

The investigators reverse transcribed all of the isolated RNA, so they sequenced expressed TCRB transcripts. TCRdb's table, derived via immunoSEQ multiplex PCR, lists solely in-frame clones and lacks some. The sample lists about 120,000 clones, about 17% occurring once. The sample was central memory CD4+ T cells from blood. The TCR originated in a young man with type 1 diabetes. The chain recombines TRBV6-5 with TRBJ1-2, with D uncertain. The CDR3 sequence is CASSHRASNYGYTF. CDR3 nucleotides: TGTGCCAGCAGCCATCGGGCTTCTAACTATGGCTACACCTTC.